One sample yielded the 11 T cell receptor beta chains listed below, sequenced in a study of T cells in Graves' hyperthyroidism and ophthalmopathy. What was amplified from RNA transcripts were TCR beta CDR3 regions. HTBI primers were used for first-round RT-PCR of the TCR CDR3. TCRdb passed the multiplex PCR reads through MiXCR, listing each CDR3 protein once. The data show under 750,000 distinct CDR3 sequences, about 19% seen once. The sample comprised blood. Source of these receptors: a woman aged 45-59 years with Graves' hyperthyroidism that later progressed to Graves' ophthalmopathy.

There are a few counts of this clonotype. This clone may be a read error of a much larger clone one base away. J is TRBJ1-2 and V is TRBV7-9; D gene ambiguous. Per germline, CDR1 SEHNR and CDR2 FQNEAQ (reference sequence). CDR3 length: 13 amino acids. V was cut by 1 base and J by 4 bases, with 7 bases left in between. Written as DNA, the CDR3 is TGTGCCAGCAGCTTAGAAGAAACCTATGGCTACACCTTC. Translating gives CASSLEETYGYTF.

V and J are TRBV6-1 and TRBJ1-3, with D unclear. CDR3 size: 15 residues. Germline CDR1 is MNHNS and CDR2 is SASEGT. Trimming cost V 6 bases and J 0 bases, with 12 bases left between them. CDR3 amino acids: CASSETQSSGNTIYF. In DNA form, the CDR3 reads TGTGCCAGCAGCGAGACCCAGAGCTCTGGAAACACCATATATTTT.

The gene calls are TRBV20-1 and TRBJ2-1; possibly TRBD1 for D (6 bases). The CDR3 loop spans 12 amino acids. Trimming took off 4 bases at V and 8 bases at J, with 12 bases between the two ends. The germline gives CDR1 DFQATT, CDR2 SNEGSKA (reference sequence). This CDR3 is CSATRQADEQFF. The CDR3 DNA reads TGCAGTGCTACCAGACAGGCCGATGAGCAGTTCTTC.

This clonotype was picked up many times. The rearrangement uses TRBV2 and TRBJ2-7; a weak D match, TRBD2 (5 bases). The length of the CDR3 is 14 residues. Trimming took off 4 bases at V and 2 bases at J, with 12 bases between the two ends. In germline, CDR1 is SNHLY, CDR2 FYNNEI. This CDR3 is CASSVEGPPYEQYF. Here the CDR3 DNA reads TGTGCCAGCAGTGTAGAGGGTCCTCCCTACGAGCAGTACTTC.

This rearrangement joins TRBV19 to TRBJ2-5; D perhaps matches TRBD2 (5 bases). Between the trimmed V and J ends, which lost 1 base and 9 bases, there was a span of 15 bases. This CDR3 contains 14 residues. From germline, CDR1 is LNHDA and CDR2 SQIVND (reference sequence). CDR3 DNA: TGTGCCAGTAGTATAGGCAGCGCCATGGAGGCCCAGTACTTC. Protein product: CASSIGSAMEAQYF.

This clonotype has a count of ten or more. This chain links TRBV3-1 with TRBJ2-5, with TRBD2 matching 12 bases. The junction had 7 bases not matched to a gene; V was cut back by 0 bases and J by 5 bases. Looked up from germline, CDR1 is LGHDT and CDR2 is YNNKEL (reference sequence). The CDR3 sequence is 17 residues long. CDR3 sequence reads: CASSQDPSGGAFETQYF. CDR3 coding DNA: TGTGCCAGCAGCCAAGATCCTAGCGGGGGGGCCTTCGAGACCCAGTACTTC.

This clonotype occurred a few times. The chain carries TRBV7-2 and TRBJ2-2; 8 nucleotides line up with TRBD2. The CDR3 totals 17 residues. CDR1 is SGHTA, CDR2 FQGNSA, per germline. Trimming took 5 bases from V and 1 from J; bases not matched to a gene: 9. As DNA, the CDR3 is TGTGCCAGCAGCCGACTACTAGCGGAGCTGAACACCGGGGAGCTGTTTTTT. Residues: CASSRLLAELNTGELFF.

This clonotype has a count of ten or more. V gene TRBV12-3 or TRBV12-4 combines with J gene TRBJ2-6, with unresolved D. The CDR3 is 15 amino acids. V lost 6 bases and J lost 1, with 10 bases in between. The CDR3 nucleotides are TGTGCCAGCAGCTTCTCTGGATCTGGGGCCAACGTCCTGACTTTC. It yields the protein CASSFSGSGANVLTF.

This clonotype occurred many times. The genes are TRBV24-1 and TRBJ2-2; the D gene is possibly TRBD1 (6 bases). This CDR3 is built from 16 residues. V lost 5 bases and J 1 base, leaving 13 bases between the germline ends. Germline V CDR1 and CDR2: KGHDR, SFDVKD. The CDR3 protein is CATSGGPGRNTGELFF. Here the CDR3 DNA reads TGTGCCACCAGTGGGGGGCCAGGGAGGAACACCGGGGAGCTGTTTTTT.

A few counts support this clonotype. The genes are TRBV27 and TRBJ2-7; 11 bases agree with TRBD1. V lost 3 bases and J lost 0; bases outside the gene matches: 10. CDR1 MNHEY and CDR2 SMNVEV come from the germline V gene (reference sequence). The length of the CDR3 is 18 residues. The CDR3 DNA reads TGTGCCAGCAGTTTGTTTGGGACAGGGGGATCGGGCTCCTACGAGCAGTACTTC. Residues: CASSLFGTGGSGSYEQYF.

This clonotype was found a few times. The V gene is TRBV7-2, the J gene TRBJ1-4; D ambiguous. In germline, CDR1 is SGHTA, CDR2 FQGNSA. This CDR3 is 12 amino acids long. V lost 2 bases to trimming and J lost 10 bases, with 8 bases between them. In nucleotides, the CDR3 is TGTGCCAGCAGCTTAACGGCTGGAAAACTGTTTTTT. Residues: CASSLTAGKLFF.